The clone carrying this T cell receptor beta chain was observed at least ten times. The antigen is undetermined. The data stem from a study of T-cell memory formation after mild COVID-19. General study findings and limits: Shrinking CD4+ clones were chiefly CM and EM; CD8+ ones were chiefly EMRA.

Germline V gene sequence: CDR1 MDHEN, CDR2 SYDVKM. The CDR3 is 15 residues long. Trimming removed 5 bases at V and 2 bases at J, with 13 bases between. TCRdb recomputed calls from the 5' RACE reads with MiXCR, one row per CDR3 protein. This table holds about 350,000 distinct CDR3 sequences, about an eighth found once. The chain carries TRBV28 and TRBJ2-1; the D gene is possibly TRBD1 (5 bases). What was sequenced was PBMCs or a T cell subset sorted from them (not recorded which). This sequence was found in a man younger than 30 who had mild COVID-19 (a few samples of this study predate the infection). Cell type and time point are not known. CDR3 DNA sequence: TGTGCCAGCAGTCTACTTCCGACAGCCTACAATGAGCAGTTCTTC. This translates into CASSLLPTAYNEQFF.